The rows below give T cell receptor beta chains drawn from one sample of a study of CD8+CD57+ T cells in acquired aplastic anemia. TCRdb ran MiXCR on the reads and lists one entry per CDR3 protein. The sample has about 210,000 distinct CDR3 sequences; 61% are singletons. Sample: sorted CD4+, CD8+, or CD8+CD57+ T cells (not recorded which) from PBMCs. These TCRs come from a human donor in good health. The CDR3 runs from the conserved cysteine through the conserved F or W. The D gene is left open where the match is weak. Not all rows give a size; the values are once, few, many and, for expanded clones, a class.

j_gene: TRBJ1-5; v_gene: TRBV2; abundance: NA; d_gene: NA; CDR3nt: TGTGCCAGCAGTGACCAGCTTCGGTATCAGCCCCAGCATTTT; CDR3aa: CASSDQLRYQPQHF
j_gene: TRBJ2-1; v_gene: TRBV13; abundance: many; d_gene: NA; CDR3nt: TGTGCCAGCAGCCCGGACAGTAGGAATGAGCAGTTCTTC; CDR3aa: CASSPDSRNEQFF
j_gene: TRBJ1-2; v_gene: TRBV20-1; abundance: NA; d_gene: NA; CDR3nt: TGCAGTGCTAGAGATCGAAGACTGGGGGCCGACTATGGCTACACCTTC; CDR3aa: CSARDRRLGADYGYTF
j_gene: TRBJ1-3; v_gene: TRBV2; abundance: NA; d_gene: NA; CDR3nt: TGTGCCAGCAGTATCCTGGGCAACTCTGGAAACACCATATATTTT; CDR3aa: CASSILGNSGNTIYF
j_gene: TRBJ2-1; v_gene: TRBV7-9; abundance: NA; d_gene: NA; CDR3nt: TGTGCCAGCAGTCCCCCAGAGAGGATGAACAATGAGCAGTTCTTC; CDR3aa: CASSPPERMNNEQFF
j_gene: TRBJ1-5; v_gene: TRBV12-3/TRBV12-4; abundance: NA; d_gene: NA; CDR3nt: TGTGCCAGCCGCGGAGATAGCAATCAGCCCCAGCATTTT; CDR3aa: CASRGDSNQPQHF
j_gene: TRBJ2-3; v_gene: TRBV19; abundance: NA; d_gene: NA; CDR3nt: TGTGCCAGTAGTGGGCTAGTCACAGATACGCAGTATTTT; CDR3aa: CASSGLVTDTQYF
j_gene: TRBJ1-2; v_gene: TRBV7-2; abundance: NA; d_gene: NA; CDR3nt: TGTGCCAGCAGCACGGCGGGGGGCCTTAACTATGGCTACACCTTC; CDR3aa: CASSTAGGLNYGYTF
j_gene: TRBJ1-1; v_gene: TRBV7-9; abundance: NA; d_gene: NA; CDR3nt: TGTGCCAGCAGCTTAGGACAGCAAAACACTGAAGCTTTCTTT; CDR3aa: CASSLGQQNTEAFF
j_gene: TRBJ2-3; v_gene: TRBV11-3; abundance: many; d_gene: NA; CDR3nt: TGTGCCAGCAGCTTGTCTAGCTTGGGCACAGATACGCAGTATTTT; CDR3aa: CASSLSSLGTDTQYF
j_gene: TRBJ2-1; v_gene: TRBV6-4; abundance: NA; d_gene: TRBD1; CDR3nt: TGTGCCAGCAGTCCCACAGGGGGCTCCTACAATGAGCAGTTCTTC; CDR3aa: CASSPTGGSYNEQFF
j_gene: TRBJ2-7; v_gene: TRBV7-6; abundance: few; d_gene: TRBD1; CDR3nt: TGTGCCAGCAGCTTAGGACAGGGTACGGGCGAGCAGTACTTC; CDR3aa: CASSLGQGTGEQYF
j_gene: TRBJ1-5; v_gene: TRBV2; abundance: NA; d_gene: TRBD1; CDR3nt: TGTGCCAGCAGTGAAGCGTGGGACAGGGGCCTTAGCAATCAGCCCCAGCATTTT; CDR3aa: CASSEAWDRGLSNQPQHF
j_gene: TRBJ1-1; v_gene: TRBV20-1; abundance: NA; d_gene: NA; CDR3nt: TGCAGTGCTAGGATCGCGGGCAGCTACACTGAAGCTTTCTTT; CDR3aa: CSARIAGSYTEAFF
j_gene: TRBJ2-3; v_gene: TRBV7-2; abundance: NA; d_gene: NA; CDR3nt: TGTGCCAGCAGCCGGACACTAACACTCGATACGCAGTATTTT; CDR3aa: CASSRTLTLDTQYF
j_gene: TRBJ2-3; v_gene: TRBV19; abundance: NA; d_gene: TRBD2; CDR3nt: TGTGCCAGTAGTCCACAACCGGGACTAGGGGGTCTAGATACGCAGTATTTT; CDR3aa: CASSPQPGLGGLDTQYF
j_gene: TRBJ2-7; v_gene: TRBV20-1; abundance: NA; d_gene: TRBD1; CDR3nt: TGCAGTGCTAATCTTGCAGGGGGGGGACAGGGTAATCCCGAGCAGTACTTC; CDR3aa: CSANLAGGGQGNPEQYF
j_gene: TRBJ1-5; v_gene: TRBV3-1; abundance: NA; d_gene: NA; CDR3nt: TGTGCCAGCAGCCAAGATTCAGGGATTGCAGGCAATCAGCCCCGGCATTTT; CDR3aa: CASSQDSGIAGNQPRHF
j_gene: TRBJ2-6; v_gene: TRBV5-1; abundance: NA; d_gene: NA; CDR3nt: TGCGCCAGCAGCTTGGCCGGGGCGGAAGGGGCCAACGTCCTGACTTTC; CDR3aa: CASSLAGAEGANVLTF
j_gene: TRBJ2-1; v_gene: TRBV6-5; abundance: few; d_gene: TRBD1; CDR3nt: TGTGCCAGCAGCCTAGGACAGGGCGCCAATGAGCAGTTCTTC; CDR3aa: CASSLGQGANEQFF
j_gene: TRBJ2-1; v_gene: TRBV5-1; abundance: NA; d_gene: NA; CDR3nt: TGCGCCAGCAGCTTGGCGGTTAGCGAGAATGAGCAGTTCTTC; CDR3aa: CASSLAVSENEQFF
j_gene: TRBJ2-7; v_gene: TRBV6-5; abundance: many; d_gene: NA; CDR3nt: TGTGCCAGCAGTTACTCGGGCAGTGCGTACGAGCAGTACTTC; CDR3aa: CASSYSGSAYEQYF
j_gene: TRBJ2-2; v_gene: TRBV10-2; abundance: NA; d_gene: TRBD2; CDR3nt: TGCGCCAGCAGTGTACCGGCTAGCGGGATCACCGGGGAGCTGTTTTTT; CDR3aa: CASSVPASGITGELFF
j_gene: TRBJ2-7; v_gene: TRBV20-1; abundance: NA; d_gene: TRBD2; CDR3nt: TGCAGTGCTCGAACCCTAGCGGGGGGAAACGAGCAGTACTTC; CDR3aa: CSARTLAGGNEQYF
j_gene: TRBJ2-2; v_gene: TRBV6-5; abundance: NA; d_gene: TRBD1; CDR3nt: TGTGCCAGCAGACCCTTGGGACAGGTGAACACCGGGGAGCTGTTTTTT; CDR3aa: CASRPLGQVNTGELFF
j_gene: TRBJ1-4; v_gene: TRBV5-8; abundance: once; d_gene: NA; CDR3nt: TGTGCCAGCAGCCGGAGGGAAAAGCTGTTTTTT; CDR3aa: CASSRREKLFF
j_gene: TRBJ2-2; v_gene: TRBV12-3/TRBV12-4; abundance: many; d_gene: NA; CDR3nt: TGTGCCAGCAGTTTAGGAACACCGGGCACCGGGGAGCTGTTTTTT; CDR3aa: CASSLGTPGTGELFF
j_gene: TRBJ2-5; v_gene: TRBV12-3/TRBV12-4; abundance: NA; d_gene: NA; CDR3nt: TGTGCCAGCAGTTACTTGGGTAGAGAGACCCAGTACTTC; CDR3aa: CASSYLGRETQYF
j_gene: TRBJ2-7; v_gene: TRBV30; abundance: many; d_gene: TRBD2; CDR3nt: TGTGCCTGGAGAGGGGCGGGAGGGTTCTACGAGCAGTACTTC; CDR3aa: CAWRGAGGFYEQYF
j_gene: TRBJ2-2; v_gene: TRBV7-2; abundance: NA; d_gene: NA; CDR3nt: TGTGCCAGCAGCTTAACCATAACCGGGGAGCTGTTTTTT; CDR3aa: CASSLTITGELFF
j_gene: TRBJ1-2; v_gene: TRBV2; abundance: once; d_gene: NA; CDR3nt: TGTGCCAGCAGTAGGGTCAGGGTCGGCTATGGCTACACCTTC; CDR3aa: CASSRVRVGYGYTF
j_gene: TRBJ1-2; v_gene: TRBV10-3; abundance: NA; d_gene: NA; CDR3nt: TGTGCCATCAGTGAGTCTCGGGGGAACTATGGCTACACCTTC; CDR3aa: CAISESRGNYGYTF
j_gene: TRBJ2-5; v_gene: TRBV7-8; abundance: NA; d_gene: NA; CDR3nt: TGTGCCAGCAGCTCCAAATCGGCAGGTTTGGAGACCCAGTACTTC; CDR3aa: CASSSKSAGLETQYF
j_gene: TRBJ1-5; v_gene: TRBV6-5; abundance: many; d_gene: NA; CDR3nt: TGTGCCAGCAGTAAATATAGCAATCAGCCCCAGCATTTT; CDR3aa: CASSKYSNQPQHF
j_gene: TRBJ2-2; v_gene: TRBV4-3; abundance: once; d_gene: NA; CDR3nt: TGCGCCAGCAGCCCTACATCAGGGGGGGGAAACGTCGGGAACGCCGGGGAGCTGTTTTTT; CDR3aa: CASSPTSGGGNVGNAGELFF
j_gene: TRBJ2-3; v_gene: TRBV20-1; abundance: NA; d_gene: TRBD1; CDR3nt: TGCAGTGCTAGAGTCGGACAGGGCACAGATACGCAGTATTTT; CDR3aa: CSARVGQGTDTQYF
j_gene: TRBJ2-1; v_gene: TRBV7-9; abundance: NA; d_gene: NA; CDR3nt: TGTGCCAGCAGCTTCAAGGGAAATGAGCAGTTCTTC; CDR3aa: CASSFKGNEQFF
j_gene: TRBJ2-3; v_gene: TRBV7-3; abundance: once; d_gene: TRBD2; CDR3nt: TGTGCCAGCAGCCCACAGGGGACTAGCCTTGGTGATACGCAGTATTTT; CDR3aa: CASSPQGTSLGDTQYF
j_gene: TRBJ1-5; v_gene: TRBV7-9; abundance: NA; d_gene: NA; CDR3nt: TGCGCCAGCAGCTTAGACAGTGATCAGCCCCAGCATTTT; CDR3aa: CASSLDSDQPQHF
j_gene: TRBJ2-7; v_gene: TRBV7-2; abundance: few; d_gene: NA; CDR3nt: TGTGCCAGCAGCTCCCCGTGGCCGGGACGCACCTACGAGCAGTACTTC; CDR3aa: CASSSPWPGRTYEQYF
j_gene: TRBJ2-7; v_gene: TRBV7-3; abundance: NA; d_gene: TRBD1; CDR3nt: TGTGCCAGCAGCTTGACCGACAGGGACAGCTCCTACGAGCAGTACTTC; CDR3aa: CASSLTDRDSSYEQYF
j_gene: TRBJ2-3; v_gene: TRBV15; abundance: few; d_gene: TRBD2; CDR3nt: TGTGCCACCAGCAGAGGTGGAGTTTATCGGACCGGGGGGGGCACAGATACGCAGTATTTT; CDR3aa: CATSRGGVYRTGGGTDTQYF
j_gene: TRBJ2-7; v_gene: TRBV29-1; abundance: NA; d_gene: TRBD2; CDR3nt: TGCAGCGGCGCGGGAGTGAGCGGCCGAACCTCCTACGAGCAGTACTTC; CDR3aa: CSGAGVSGRTSYEQYF